This T cell receptor (beta chain) was profiled in a study of blood T cell repertoires in COVID-19 (TCRdb year 2020). Regarding the research as a whole: The collaborator samples originated in the United States, Italy and Spain and spanned the acute and convalescent phases of COVID-19. HLA class I and class II types, where available, came from metadata supplied by the sample provider rather than from assay-based typing. Subjects who had been exposed to COVID-19, were actively infected with it, or had recovered from it provided the deeply sampled blood TCRbeta repertoires that made up the dataset. The sample metadata nearly always contained a de-identified subject ID, COVID-19 status, age in years and sex. Samples were obtained from the ongoing ImmuneRACE study (first 160 participants) and from 950 to 1,500 subjects provided by 6 global collaborators. The material from the prospective study consisted of cDNA or gDNA derived from T cells, B-cell-depleted T cells, or PBMCs. The repertoires were released in a freely available public database meant as a resource for research on the immune response to SARS-CoV-2.

Results the study describes overall, beyond this receptor: The quantity of clinical and demographic metadata differed by source and by participant and was supplied without curation.

About this clone itself: Its antigen is currently not known. No clone much larger than this one lies a single base away; base qualities are absent.

The immunoSEQ Assay, a bias-controlled multiplex PCR, was used to amplify TCRbeta CDR3 regions from genomic DNA. The study's own analysis went as follows. Within the assay, amplification of reference gene primers was used to estimate how many nucleated cells each sample contained. To quantify the absolute abundance of each unique TCRbeta CDR3 rearrangement, sequence reads were collapsed and filtered. Productive Simpson clonality was computed per sample as the square root of Simpson's diversity index over productive rearrangements. TCRdb mirrors the immuneACCESS table, restricted to in-frame sequences. Some clones are absent from its copies; in checked studies, under half trace to an unresolved V gene, and the reason for the others is unknown. V and J calls and clone size are those listed in that table; D and trimming were worked out from the DNA. Across this sample there are 250,000 to 300,000 clones, with 70% to 90% seen only once. The ten largest clones take up less than 8.5% of the sample.

Participants in the prospective study were enrolled through a virtual design, were aged roughly 18 to 100 years, and lived in approximately 25 United States geographic areas. In the prospective study, cohorts were assigned on the basis of participant-reported clinical history obtained from a screening survey and a study questionnaire. Exposed participants had been in contact, within 2 weeks of entering the study, with a person who had a PCR-confirmed or clinician-diagnosed case of COVID-19. In the prospective study, mobile phlebotomists collected whole blood, serum and a nasopharyngeal or oropharyngeal swab from each participant. Prospective study participants could optionally give additional blood draws and questionnaires over an approximately two-month period. Before DNA extraction, prospective study blood samples were shipped either frozen or at room temperature. Sequencing was carried out using PBMCs or T cells enriched from blood (not recorded which). This clonotype was sampled from a woman aged 45-59 years who had been exposed to COVID-19.

The sequence in DNA is TGTGCCAGCAGCTTAAGGGCATTGGGACAGGGGTTTGGCGGGGAGCTGTTTTTT. Translated, it gives CASSLRALGQGFGGELFF. Here the chain combines TRBV7-2 and TRBJ2-2; 10 central bases correspond to TRBD1. After removal of 2 bases from V and 7 bases from J, the junction retains 13 bases not matched to a gene. The CDR3 has 18 amino acids, counting the end cysteine and phenylalanine. Left in the record is the CDR3 DNA by itself, 54 bases read in frame from the first base. The germline V gene gives CDR1 as SGHTA and CDR2 as FQGNSA.